This T cell receptor (beta chain) was sequenced in a study of Tregs in tolerant kidney transplant recipients. The method was immunoSEQ multiplex PCR; TCRdb's version includes in-frame clones alone and lacks a portion of them. The sample consists of fewer than 150,000 clones, 92% of them appearing once. Sequencing was performed on CD4+ T cells from blood. The receptor was derived from a human donor in good health.

CDR3 sequence: CASFKGQGGTEAFF. As DNA, the CDR3 is TGTGCCAGCTTCAAGGGACAGGGAGGAACTGAAGCTTTCTTT. The gene calls are TRBV18 and TRBJ1-1, with TRBD1 matching 9 bases. The junction had 8 bases not matched to a gene; V was cut back by 7 bases and J by 5 bases. Per the germline V gene, CDR1 is KGHSH and CDR2 is LQKENI. The CDR3 sequence is 14 residues long.